This T cell receptor beta chain derives from a study of shared clonotypes between healthy human individuals. Assay used: immunoSEQ multiplex PCR; TCRdb lists only in-frame clones, some missing. Of around 370,000 clones in the sample, about 96% were seen once. This TCR came from a man aged 25-45 years in good health. Source material: memory CD8+ T cells sorted from blood. Subset meaning: CD45RO+ cells pooled with CCR7-negative TemRA cells.

CDR3 DNA sequence: TGTGCCAGCGCCCTAAGGGGGTCGAACACCGGGGAGCTGTTTTTT. This gives the protein CASALRGSNTGELFF. This rearrangement joins TRBV2 to TRBJ2-2; D is perhaps TRBD1 (6 bases). Germline lookup yields CDR1 SNHLY and CDR2 FYNNEI. This CDR3 region has 15 residues. Trimming left V 8 bases short and J 0 bases short, with 13 bases between. Based on the CDR3 plus reference TRBV2 and TRBJ2-2, the full variable domain is EPEVTQTPSHQVTQMGQEVILRCVPISNHLYFYWYRQILGQKVEFLVSFYNNEISEKSEIFDDQFSVERPDGSNFTLKIRSTKLEDSAMYFCASALRGSNTGELFFGEGSRLTVL.